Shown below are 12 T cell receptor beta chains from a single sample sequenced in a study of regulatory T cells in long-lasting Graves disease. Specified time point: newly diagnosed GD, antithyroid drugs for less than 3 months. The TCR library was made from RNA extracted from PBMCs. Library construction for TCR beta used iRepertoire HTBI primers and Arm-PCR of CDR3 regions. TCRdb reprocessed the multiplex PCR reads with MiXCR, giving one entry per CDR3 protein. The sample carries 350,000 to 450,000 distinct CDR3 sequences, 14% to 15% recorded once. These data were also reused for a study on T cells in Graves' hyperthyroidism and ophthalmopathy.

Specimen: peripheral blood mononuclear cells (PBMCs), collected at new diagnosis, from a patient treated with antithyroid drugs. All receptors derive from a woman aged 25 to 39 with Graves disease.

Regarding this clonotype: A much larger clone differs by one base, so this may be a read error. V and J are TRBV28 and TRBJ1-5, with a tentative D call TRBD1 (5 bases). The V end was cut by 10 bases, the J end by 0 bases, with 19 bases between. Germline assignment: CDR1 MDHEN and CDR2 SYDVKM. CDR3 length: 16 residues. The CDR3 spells CATIIGGGISNQPQHF. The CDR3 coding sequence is TGTGCCACCATCATTGGGGGAGGGATTAGCAATCAGCCCCAGCATTTT. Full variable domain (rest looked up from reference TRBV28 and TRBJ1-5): DVKVTQSSRYLVKRTGEKVFLECVQDMDHENMFWYRQDPGLGLRLIYFSYDVKMKEKGDIPEGYSVSREKKERFSLILESASTNQTSMYLCATIIGGGISNQPQHFGDGTRLSIL.

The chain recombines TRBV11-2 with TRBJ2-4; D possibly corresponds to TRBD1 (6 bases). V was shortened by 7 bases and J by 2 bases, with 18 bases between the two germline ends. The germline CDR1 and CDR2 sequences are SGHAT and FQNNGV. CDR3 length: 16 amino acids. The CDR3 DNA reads TGTGCCAGCACCCCCTTCGGGCAGGGGACCAAAAACATTCAGTACTTC. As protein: CASTPFGQGTKNIQYF.

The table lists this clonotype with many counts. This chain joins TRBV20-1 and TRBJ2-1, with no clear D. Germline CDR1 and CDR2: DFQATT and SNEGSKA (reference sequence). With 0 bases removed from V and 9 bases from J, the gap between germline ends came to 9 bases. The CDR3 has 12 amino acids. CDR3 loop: CSARDQKPEQFF. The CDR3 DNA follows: TGCAGTGCTAGAGATCAGAAGCCTGAGCAGTTCTTC.

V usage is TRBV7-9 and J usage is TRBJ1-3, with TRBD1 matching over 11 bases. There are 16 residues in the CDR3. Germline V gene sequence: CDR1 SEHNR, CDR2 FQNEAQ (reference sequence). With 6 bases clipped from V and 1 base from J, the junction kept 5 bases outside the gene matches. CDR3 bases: TGTGCCAGCAGTTGGACAGGGGGCGCGTCTGGAAACACCATATATTTT. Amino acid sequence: CASSWTGGASGNTIYF.

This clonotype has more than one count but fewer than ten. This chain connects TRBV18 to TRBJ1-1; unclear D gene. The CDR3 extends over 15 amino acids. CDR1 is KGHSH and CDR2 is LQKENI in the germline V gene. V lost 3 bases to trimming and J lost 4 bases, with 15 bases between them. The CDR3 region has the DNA TGTGCCAGCTCACCCGCTAGGACCTGGAGCACTGAAGCTTTCTTT. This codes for CASSPARTWSTEAFF.

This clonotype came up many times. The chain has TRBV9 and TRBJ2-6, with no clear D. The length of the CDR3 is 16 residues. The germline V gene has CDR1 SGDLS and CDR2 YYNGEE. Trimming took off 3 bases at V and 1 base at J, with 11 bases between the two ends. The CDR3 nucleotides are TGTGCCAGCAGCGCACACCTCCTATCTGGGGCCAACGTCCTGACTTTC. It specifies CASSAHLLSGANVLTF.

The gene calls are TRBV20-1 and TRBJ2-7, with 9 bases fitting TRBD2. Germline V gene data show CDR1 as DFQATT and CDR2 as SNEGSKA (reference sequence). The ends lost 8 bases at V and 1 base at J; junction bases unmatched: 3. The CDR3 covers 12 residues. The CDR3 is CSLLAGSYEQYF. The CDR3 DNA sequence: TGCAGTCTTCTAGCGGGATCCTACGAGCAGTACTTC.

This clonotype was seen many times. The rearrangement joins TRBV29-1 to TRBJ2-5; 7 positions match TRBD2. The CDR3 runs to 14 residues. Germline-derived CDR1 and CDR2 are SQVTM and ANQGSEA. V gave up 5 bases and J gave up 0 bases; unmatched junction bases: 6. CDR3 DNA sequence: TGCAGCGTTCCCGGGAGGAGGTACCAAGAGACCCAGTACTTC. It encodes CSVPGRRYQETQYF.

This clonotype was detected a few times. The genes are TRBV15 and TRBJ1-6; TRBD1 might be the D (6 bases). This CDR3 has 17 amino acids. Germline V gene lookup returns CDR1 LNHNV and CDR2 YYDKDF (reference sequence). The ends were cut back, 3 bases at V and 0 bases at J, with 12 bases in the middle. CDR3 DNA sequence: TGTGCCACCAGCAGCCAGGGGCCAAGCTCCTATAATTCACCCCTCCACTTT. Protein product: CATSSQGPSSYNSPLHF.

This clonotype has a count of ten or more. CDR3: CSARHPGQVGGNQPQHF. The CDR3 DNA is TGCAGTGCTAGACACCCAGGACAGGTCGGTGGCAATCAGCCCCAGCATTTT. This chain joins TRBV20-1 and TRBJ1-5; TRBD1 matches 7 bases. Germline CDR1 DFQATT, CDR2 SNEGSKA (reference sequence). The V and J ends lost 2 bases and 2 bases, in that order; junction bases with no gene match: 12. This CDR3 is 17 amino acids long.

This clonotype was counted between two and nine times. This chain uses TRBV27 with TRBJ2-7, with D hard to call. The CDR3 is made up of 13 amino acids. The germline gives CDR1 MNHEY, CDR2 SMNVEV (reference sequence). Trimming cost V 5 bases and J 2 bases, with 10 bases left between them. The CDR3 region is CASSPSTTYEQYF. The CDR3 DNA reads TGTGCCAGCAGTCCTTCTACAACCTACGAGCAGTACTTC.

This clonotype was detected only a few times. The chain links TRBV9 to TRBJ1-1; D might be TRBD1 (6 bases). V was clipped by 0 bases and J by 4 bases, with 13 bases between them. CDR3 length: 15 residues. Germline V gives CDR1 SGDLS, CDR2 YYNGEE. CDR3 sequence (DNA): TGTGCCAGCAGCGTAGACGCCGTAGGGGGCACTGAAGCTTTCTTT. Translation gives CASSVDAVGGTEAFF.